One TCR beta chain is described in this entry. In the original analysis: Amplification with reference gene primers provided the estimates of nucleated cell counts. The data were produced by immunoSEQ multiplex PCR, yet TCRdb's version contains in-frame clones alone and is incomplete. D and trimming come from the DNA, and the V and J calls and clone size come from that table. The sample holds 150,000 to 200,000 clones; around 83% are singletons and the top ten take about 1.5%. The sample belongs to a study of blood T cell repertoires in COVID-19. For the study at large: The United States, Italy and Spain were the sources of the acute and convalescent COVID-19 samples. The analysed material was cDNA or gDNA that came from T cells, B-cell-depleted T cells, or PBMCs.

The sequence derives from a human donor in a cohort sampled during active COVID-19. Sequencing was done on a sample of peripheral blood.

The CDR3, as DNA: TGTGCCAGCAGCTTGGCGGGTAATGAAAAACTGTTTTTT. Its protein product is CASSLAGNEKLFF. The chain links TRBV5-6 to TRBJ1-4; unclear D gene. The V gene's germline CDR1 is SGHDT and CDR2 YYEEEE. Trimming pared 0 bases from V and 4 bases from J, leaving 4 bases between. There are 13 residues in the CDR3.